The clone carrying this T cell receptor beta chain was counted many times. MiXCR, run by TCRdb on the RT-PCR reads, gives a single entry per CDR3 protein. The top ten clones hold more than 7% of a sample with about 240,000 distinct CDR3 sequences, less than 15% of them seen once. Germline V gene data show CDR1 as MNHNS and CDR2 as SASEGT. This CDR3 spans 15 amino acids. Trimming removed 6 bases at V and 3 bases at J, with 18 bases between. This record comes from a study of response to subunit inactivated influenza vaccine. The sequence was obtained from a man aged 45-65 years who received an inactivated influenza vaccine. The chain carries TRBV6-1 and TRBJ2-7, with D maybe TRBD2 (5 bases). The sequenced sample was non-naive T cells sorted from PBMCs, obtained roughly 15 days before vaccination. The CDR3 DNA follows: TGTGCCAGCAGCCCGAGGGCGGATCTGAACTACGAGCAGTACTTC. This translates into CASSPRADLNYEQYF.